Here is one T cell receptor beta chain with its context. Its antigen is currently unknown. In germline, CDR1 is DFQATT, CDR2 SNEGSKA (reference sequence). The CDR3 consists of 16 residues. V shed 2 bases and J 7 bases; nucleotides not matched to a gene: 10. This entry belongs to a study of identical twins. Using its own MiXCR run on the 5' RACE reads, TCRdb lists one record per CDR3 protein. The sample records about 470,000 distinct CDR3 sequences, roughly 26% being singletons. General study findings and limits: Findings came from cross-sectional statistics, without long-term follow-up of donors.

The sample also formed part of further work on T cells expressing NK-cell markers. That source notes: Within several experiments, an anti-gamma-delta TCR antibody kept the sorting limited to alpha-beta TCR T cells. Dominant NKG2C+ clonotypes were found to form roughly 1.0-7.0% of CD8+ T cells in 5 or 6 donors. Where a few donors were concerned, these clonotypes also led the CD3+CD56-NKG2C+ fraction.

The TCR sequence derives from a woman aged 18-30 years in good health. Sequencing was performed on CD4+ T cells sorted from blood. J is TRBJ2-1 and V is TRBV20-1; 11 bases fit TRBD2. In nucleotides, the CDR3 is TGCAGTGCTAGATGGTCCGAGTGGACTAGCGGGAATGAGCAGTTCTTC. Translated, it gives CSARWSEWTSGNEQFF.